This T cell receptor beta chain was obtained from a study of CD8 T cells in ankylosing spondylitis. As to this clonotype: Antigen: not known.

Quantitative 5'-RACE was performed with molecular barcodes, and it yielded the TCR beta libraries. TCRdb used MiXCR to reprocess the 5' RACE reads, holding one entry per CDR3 protein. The table includes a few hundred thousand distinct CDR3 sequences, more than 20% detected once. General study results and limits: Made up of about eight highly homologous variants, a TCR beta motif appeared characteristic of ankylosing spondylitis blood.

Germline V lookup: CDR1 SQVTM, CDR2 ANQGSEA. V dropped 4 bases and J dropped 1 base, with 8 bases sitting between them. This CDR3 comprises 13 residues. Sequencing used blood, either unsorted or a sorted T cell fraction (not recorded which). The chain recombines TRBV29-1 with TRBJ1-5; tentative D call: TRBD1 (6 bases). The clonotype originates from a male donor with ankylosing spondylitis. CDR3 sequence: CSVGDTSNQPQHF. In DNA form, the CDR3 reads TGCAGCGTTGGGGACACAAGCAATCAGCCCCAGCATTTT.